Presented here are 32 T cell receptor beta chains from one specimen sequenced in a study of blood T cell repertoires in COVID-19. Sequencing was performed with immunoSEQ multiplex PCR; in TCRdb, only in-frame clones are kept and a portion is missing. The table has about 120,000 clones, 87% seen once; the top ten hold about 2.1%. Sequenced input: peripheral blood. The receptors were sampled from a woman between 45 and 65 years old with acute or convalescent COVID-19.

The chain uses TRBV7-2 and TRBJ2-3; TRBD2 might be the D (5 bases). Germline V gene sequence: CDR1 SGHTA, CDR2 FQGNSA. V was pared by 2 bases and J by 1 base, with 10 bases between. The CDR3 sequence is 15 residues long. The CDR3 nucleotides read TGTGCCAGCAGCTTAAACGGGATCGGCACAGATACGCAGTATTTT. Amino acids: CASSLNGIGTDTQYF.

This chain uses TRBV11-2 with TRBJ1-1; D is undetermined. The germline V gene encodes CDR1 SGHAT and CDR2 FQNNGV. This CDR3 has 14 residues. With 4 bases removed from V and 1 base from J, the gap between germline ends came to 10 bases. CDR3 region: CASSYLSANTEAFF. CDR3 nucleotide sequence: TGTGCCAGCAGCTACTTAAGCGCGAACACTGAAGCTTTCTTT.

CDR3 amino acids: CAWRATGKTEAFF. CDR3 coding DNA: TGTGCCTGGAGAGCGACAGGGAAGACTGAAGCTTTCTTT. The chain carries TRBV30 and TRBJ1-1; 7 nucleotides agree with TRBD1. CDR1 and CDR2 (germline): GTSNPN, SVGIG (reference sequence). The CDR3 extends over 13 amino acids. V lost 3 bases, J lost 5 bases, and 6 bases stayed unmatched. The variable domain in full, with the rest retrieved from reference TRBV30 and TRBJ1-1, is SQTIHQWPATLVQPVGSPLSLECTVEGTSNPNLYWYRQAAGRGLQLLFYSVGIGQISSEVPQNLSASRPQDRQFILSSKKLLLSDSGFYLCAWRATGKTEAFFGQGTRLTVV.

The chain links TRBV5-1 to TRBJ1-2, with unresolved D. CDR1 and CDR2 from the germline V gene are SGHRS and YFSETQ. Trimming cost V 1 base and J 4 bases, with 14 bases left between them. The CDR3 is 15 amino acids. CDR3 sequence reads: CASSLIPGVGYGYTF. The CDR3 nucleotides are TGCGCCAGCAGCTTGATACCCGGGGTGGGCTATGGCTACACCTTC.

V gene TRBV19 combines with J gene TRBJ1-1; TRBD1 matches at 9 bases. Germline V gene lookup returns CDR1 LNHDA and CDR2 SQIVND (reference sequence). The CDR3 has 16 residues. Unmatched junction bases numbered 13, after V lost 7 bases and J lost 4 bases. The CDR3 spells CASTPGTGIYVTEAFF. CDR3 sequence (DNA): TGTGCCAGTACCCCCGGGACAGGGATATATGTCACTGAAGCTTTCTTT.

The chain recombines TRBV18 with TRBJ1-2; D is unresolved. The CDR3 has 15 amino acids. Trimming shortened V by 1 base and J by 0 bases, and 9 bases separated the two germline ends. The germline V gene encodes CDR1 KGHSH and CDR2 LQKENI. Written as DNA, the CDR3 is TGTGCCAGCTCACCACTCGCCGGAGCTAACTATGGCTACACCTTC. It specifies CASSPLAGANYGYTF. Drawing the rest from reference TRBV18 and TRBJ1-2, the complete variable domain is NAGVMQNPRHLVRRRGQEARLRCSPMKGHSHVYWYRQLPEEGLKFMVYLQKENIIDESGMPKERFSAEFPKEGPSILRIQQVVRGDSAAYFCASSPLAGANYGYTFGSGTRLTVV.

The CDR3 sequence is CASSLGGAGSPLHF. CDR3 in DNA: TGTGCCAGCAGCTTAGGCGGGGCTGGTTCACCCCTCCACTTT. This chain connects TRBV11-3 to TRBJ1-6; TRBD1 is a possible D gene (5 bases). This CDR3 is built from 14 residues. Germline CDR1 SGHNT, CDR2 YENEEA. Trimming took off 1 base at V and 9 bases at J, with 10 bases between the two ends.

J is TRBJ2-7 and V is TRBV19, with TRBD2 matching over 10 bases. This CDR3 has 16 amino acids. Germline CDR1 is LNHDA and CDR2 is SQIVND (reference sequence). The ends lost 4 bases at V and 5 bases at J; junction bases unmatched: 11. CDR3 sequence: CASSRSLAGEKNEQYF. As DNA, the CDR3 is TGTGCCAGTAGTAGGTCGCTAGCGGGAGAGAAGAACGAGCAGTACTTC.

The rearrangement uses TRBV7-9 and TRBJ1-4; tentative D call: TRBD1 (5 bases). This CDR3 is built from 15 residues. Germline values: CDR1 SEHNR, CDR2 FQNEAQ (reference sequence). Trimming pared 5 bases from V and 5 bases from J, leaving 15 bases between. CDR3 loop: CASSQAGWANEKLFF. The CDR3 coding sequence is TGTGCCAGCAGCCAAGCAGGGTGGGCCAATGAAAAACTGTTTTTT.

The gene calls are TRBV27 and TRBJ1-1; 10 bases align to TRBD1. There are 15 residues in the CDR3. The ends lost 6 bases at V and 5 bases at J; junction bases unmatched: 9. The germline V gene encodes CDR1 MNHEY and CDR2 SMNVEV (reference sequence). The CDR3 reads CASRKDRGLETEAFF. The CDR3 nucleotides are TGTGCCAGCAGGAAAGACAGGGGGCTGGAAACTGAAGCTTTCTTT.

V usage is TRBV15 and J usage is TRBJ2-4; D is unclear. This CDR3 comprises 12 residues. Trimming removed 0 bases at V and 7 bases at J, with 4 bases between. Looked up from germline, CDR1 is LNHNV and CDR2 is YYDKDF (reference sequence). DNA of the CDR3: TGTGCCACCAGCAGAGATCAGAACATTCAGTACTTC. It yields the protein CATSRDQNIQYF. The full variable domain, its missing parts supplied by reference TRBV15 and TRBJ2-4, is DAMVIQNPRYQVTQFGKPVTLSCSQTLNHNVMYWYQQKSSQAPKLLFHYYDKDFNNEADTPDNFQSRRPNTSFCFLDIRSPGLGDTAMYLCATSRDQNIQYFGAGTRLSVL.

The V gene is TRBV6-2 or TRBV6-3, the J gene TRBJ2-6; unclear D gene. This CDR3 comprises 16 residues. Trimming took off 6 bases at V and 2 bases at J, with 14 bases between the two ends. Germline CDR1 reads MNHEY; CDR2 reads SVGEGT. CDR3 amino acids: CASSPVELPGANVLTF. In DNA, the CDR3 is TGTGCCAGCAGCCCGGTCGAGCTCCCTGGGGCCAACGTCCTGACTTTC.

The J gene is TRBJ2-6, the V gene TRBV7-6; TRBD2 is a possible D gene (5 bases). This CDR3 contains 18 residues. V lost 5 bases to trimming and J lost 2 bases, with 19 bases between them. Germline CDR1 reads SGHVS; CDR2 reads FNYEAQ. The CDR3 sequence: CASSPGGRAVTGANVLTF. The CDR3 region has the DNA TGTGCCAGCAGCCCGGGCGGTAGAGCGGTTACTGGGGCCAACGTCCTGACTTTC.

The rearrangement joins TRBV18 to TRBJ2-7, with 7 bases identical to TRBD1. The CDR3 spans 13 residues. Germline values: CDR1 KGHSH, CDR2 LQKENI. V lost 6 bases and J lost 6; bases outside the gene matches: 8. This chain's CDR3 is CASSLGQDSEQYF. Written as DNA, the CDR3 is TGTGCCAGCTCCCTTGGACAGGACAGCGAGCAGTACTTC.

The gene calls are TRBV4-3 and TRBJ2-7; 7 bases are a match to TRBD1. This CDR3 has 15 residues. J gave up 3 bases and V 5 bases, and 10 bases lay outside the gene matches. CDR1 and CDR2 (germline): LGHNA, YSLEER. DNA of the CDR3: TGCGCCAGCAGCGTCCACCGGGACAGTGTCTACGAGCAGTACTTC. This gives the protein CASSVHRDSVYEQYF.

The rearrangement links TRBV10-3 to TRBJ2-2, with 9 bases that match TRBD1. After removal of 8 bases from V and 1 base from J, the junction contained 5 bases not matched to a gene. The CDR3 has 15 residues. The germline V gene encodes CDR1 ENHRY and CDR2 SYGVKD. As DNA, the CDR3 is TGTGCCATCGGGGACAGGGATGGGAACACCGGGGAGCTGTTTTTT. It is translated as CAIGDRDGNTGELFF.

The rearrangement links TRBV7-3 to TRBJ1-5, with 10 bases identical to TRBD1. Losses at the gene ends were 4 bases for V and 7 bases for J; bases not matched to a gene: 7. Germline V CDR1 and CDR2: SGHTA, FQGTGA. CDR3 length equals 15 residues. CDR3 loop: CASSSGTGAEQPQHF. The CDR3 region has the DNA TGTGCCAGCAGCTCGGGGACAGGGGCGGAACAGCCCCAGCATTTT.

This clone was counted between two and nine times. The rearrangement links TRBV19 to TRBJ2-6; TRBD1 matches at 9 bases. This CDR3 is built from 15 residues. V gave up 9 bases and J gave up 2 bases; unmatched junction bases: 5. Germline CDR1 is LNHDA and CDR2 is SQIVND (reference sequence). CDR3 loop: CASRDRETGANVLTF. The DNA for the CDR3 is TGTGCCAGCCGGGACAGGGAAACTGGGGCCAACGTCCTGACTTTC.

V usage is TRBV7-2 and J usage is TRBJ2-5, with TRBD2 matching over 14 bases. The ends lost 6 bases at V and 2 bases at J; junction bases unmatched: 11. The CDR3 consists of 18 residues. Germline values: CDR1 SGHTA, CDR2 FQGNSA. The CDR3 sequence: CASSFLGTSGRSQETQYF. The CDR3 DNA reads TGTGCCAGCAGTTTTCTCGGGACTAGCGGGAGATCGCAAGAGACCCAGTACTTC. The full variable domain, its missing parts supplied by reference TRBV7-2 and TRBJ2-5, is GAGVSQSPSNKVTEKGKDVELRCDPISGHTALYWYRQSLGQGLEFLIYFQGNSAPDKSGLPSDRFSAERTGGSVSTLTIQRTQQEDSAVYLCASSFLGTSGRSQETQYFGPGTRLLVL.

This chain links TRBV25-1 with TRBJ2-7, with 11 bases fitting TRBD2. The germline CDR1 and CDR2 sequences are MGHDK and SYGVNS. The ends lost 10 bases at V and 0 bases at J; junction bases unmatched: 11. The CDR3 runs 16 residues. This CDR3 reads CATKRASGGLSYEQYF. CDR3 DNA sequence: TGTGCCACCAAGCGGGCTAGCGGGGGGCTCTCCTACGAGCAGTACTTC.

This chain links TRBV11-1 with TRBJ1-2; D is undetermined. Trimming pared 5 bases from V and 0 bases from J, leaving 13 bases between. The CDR3 is 15 residues long. In germline, CDR1 is SGHAT, CDR2 FQDESV (reference sequence). CDR3 residues: CASSHGSTTNYGYTF. CDR3 sequence (DNA): TGTGCCAGCAGCCATGGTAGCACCACTAACTATGGCTACACCTTC.

The CDR3 coding sequence is TGTGCCACGCGCGAGAGGAACACTGAAGCTTTCTTT. Protein: CATRERNTEAFF. The V gene is TRBV10-3, the J gene TRBJ1-1; D gene ambiguous. Trimming took off 10 bases at V and 1 base at J, with 10 bases between the two ends. This CDR3 has 12 residues. CDR1 is ENHRY, CDR2 SYGVKD, per germline.

The rearrangement uses TRBV3-1 (or the pseudogene TRBV3-2) and TRBJ1-3; 8 bases match TRBD1. Germline-derived CDR1 and CDR2 are LGHDT and YNNKEL (reference sequence). This CDR3 is 15 amino acids long. The ends lost 1 base at V and 4 bases at J; junction bases unmatched: 3. The CDR3 loop reads CASSQARTGGNTIYF. CDR3 coding DNA: TGTGCCAGCAGCCAAGCCCGGACAGGGGGAAACACCATATATTTT.

This sequence joins TRBV5-1 and TRBJ1-1; 9 nucleotides agree with TRBD1. J was trimmed by 5 bases and V by 4 bases; bases with no gene match: 6. The CDR3 covers 14 residues. CDR1 SGHRS and CDR2 YFSETQ come from the germline V gene. The CDR3 spells CASSPQTGGTEAFF. The DNA of the CDR3 is TGCGCCAGCAGCCCTCAGACAGGGGGGACTGAAGCTTTCTTT. Looking up the rest from reference TRBV5-1 and TRBJ1-1 gives the full variable domain: KAGVTQTPRYLIKTRGQQVTLSCSPISGHRSVSWYQQTPGQGLQFLFEYFSETQRNKGNFPGRFSGRQFSNSRSEMNVSTLELGDSALYLCASSPQTGGTEAFFGQGTRLTVV.

This chain joins TRBV5-1 and TRBJ1-1; D is perhaps TRBD1 (6 bases). The V end lost 3 bases, the J end lost 3 bases, and 9 bases lay between the germline ends. Germline lookup yields CDR1 SGHRS and CDR2 YFSETQ. CDR3 length: 13 amino acids. The CDR3 DNA follows: TGCGCCAGCAGCTCAGGGACATACACTGAAGCTTTCTTT. It codes for CASSSGTYTEAFF.

The sample holds one count of this clone. The chain carries TRBV5-4 and TRBJ2-3; TRBD2 matches at 9 bases. The V gene's germline CDR1 is SGHNT and CDR2 YYREEE (reference sequence). The CDR3 totals 14 residues. The V segment lost 7 bases and the J segment 3 bases; nucleotides outside the gene matches: 6. The CDR3 sequence is CASGNSGGTDTQYF. In DNA, the CDR3 is TGTGCCAGCGGGAATAGCGGGGGTACAGATACGCAGTATTTT.

The chain recombines TRBV2 with TRBJ1-1; D remains ambiguous. V was shortened by 2 bases and J by 11 bases, with 18 bases between the two germline ends. Germline V gene lookup returns CDR1 SNHLY and CDR2 FYNNEI. The CDR3 is 14 residues long. The CDR3 DNA follows: TGTGCCAGCAGTGAATGGCAGGCTCTAAGGAGGGCTTTCTTT. Its translation: CASSEWQALRRAFF.

The gene calls are TRBV19 and TRBJ1-1; D remains unclear. Germline values: CDR1 LNHDA, CDR2 SQIVND (reference sequence). The CDR3 has 14 residues. V shed 5 bases and J shed 0 bases, with 10 bases lying between them. CDR3 nucleotide sequence: TGTGCCAGTAGTCCTCAGATCTTGAACACTGAAGCTTTCTTT. It codes for CASSPQILNTEAFF.

The chain links TRBV6-2 or TRBV6-3 to TRBJ2-5, with 7 bases fitting TRBD2. Germline CDR1 MNHEY, CDR2 SVGEGT. V shed 2 bases and J 0 bases; nucleotides not matched to a gene: 3. The CDR3 has 15 residues. CDR3 sequence: CASSYLGLDQETQYF. Written as DNA, the CDR3 is TGTGCCAGCAGTTACCTAGGACTAGACCAAGAGACCCAGTACTTC.

The chain employs TRBV10-3 and TRBJ2-1, with D tentatively TRBD1 (6 bases). V was clipped by 6 bases and J by 8 bases, with 11 bases between them. Germline V lookup: CDR1 ENHRY, CDR2 SYGVKD. The CDR3 runs 12 residues. CDR3 sequence (DNA): TGTGCCATCAGCCCAGGGGATTATGAGCAGTTCTTC. Its translation: CAISPGDYEQFF.

This chain joins TRBV20-1 and TRBJ1-2, with 7 bases that match TRBD1. This CDR3 is 11 amino acids long. The junction had 3 bases not matched to a gene; V was cut back by 7 bases and J by 4 bases. Germline-derived CDR1 and CDR2 are DFQATT and SNEGSKA (reference sequence). This chain's CDR3 is CSGHRGYGYTF. CDR3 DNA sequence: TGCAGTGGCCACAGGGGCTATGGCTACACCTTC.

The V call is TRBV5-1, the J call TRBJ1-1; TRBD1 matches 7 bases. This CDR3 region has 15 residues. Germline V gene sequence: CDR1 SGHRS, CDR2 YFSETQ. J gave up 1 base and V 4 bases, and 7 bases lay outside the gene matches. CDR3 nucleotides: TGCGCCAGCAGCGGGATTCGACAGGGGAACACTGAAGCTTTCTTT. This gives the protein CASSGIRQGNTEAFF. The variable domain in full, with the rest retrieved from reference TRBV5-1 and TRBJ1-1, is KAGVTQTPRYLIKTRGQQVTLSCSPISGHRSVSWYQQTPGQGLQFLFEYFSETQRNKGNFPGRFSGRQFSNSRSEMNVSTLELGDSALYLCASSGIRQGNTEAFFGQGTRLTVV.